The 21 T cell receptor beta chains below come from one sample, sequenced in a study of cytomegalovirus exposure and HLA in healthy donors (dated by TCRdb to 2015 to 2018). The library was built by means of the immunoSEQ multiplex PCR assay. For the multiplex PCR, a mixture combining 60 forward primers for TCR Vbeta segments and 13 reverse primers for TCR Jbeta segments was used. Drawn from immuneACCESS, this table holds only the in-frame rearrangements with V and J called that TCRdb kept. Clones are partly lost; checked studies trace under half to an unresolved V gene and leave the rest unexplained. This sample comprises about 90,000 clones, 78% of them detected only once. The ten largest clones capture around 4.3% of the sample. The sample taken for sequencing was PBMCs. These receptors were collected from a woman aged 40 to 50 in good health and CMV-seropositive.

CDR3 protein: CASKNKRETQYF. CDR3 DNA: TGTGCCAGCAAGAACAAGCGGGAGACCCAGTACTTC. The chain links TRBV6-5 to TRBJ2-5, with D possibly TRBD2 on 5 matching bases. The CDR3 runs 12 residues. Germline V CDR1 and CDR2: MNHEY, SVGAGI. The V end was cut by 7 bases, the J end by 5 bases, with 11 bases between.

V is TRBV30 and J is TRBJ1-1, with 12 bases lining up with TRBD1. The V segment lost 0 bases and the J segment 4 bases; nucleotides outside the gene matches: 6. There are 16 residues in the CDR3. Germline-derived CDR1 and CDR2 are GTSNPN and SVGIG (reference sequence). Here the CDR3 reads CAWSVPPGQGATEAFF. For the CDR3, the DNA is TGTGCCTGGAGTGTACCTCCGGGACAGGGGGCCACTGAAGCTTTCTTT.

Here the CDR3 DNA reads TGTGCCAGCAGTGACTCACTAGCGGGAGAGGTAGATACGCAGTATTTT. It is translated as CASSDSLAGEVDTQYF. The chain carries TRBV6-4 and TRBJ2-3; 11 bases are shared with TRBD2. The CDR3 contains 16 residues. Trimming at V came to 0 bases and at J to 5 bases, leaving 4 bases not matched to a gene. Per the germline V gene, CDR1 is MRHNA and CDR2 is SNTAGT.

The chain joins TRBV2 to TRBJ2-5; the match to TRBD1 covers 9 bases. CDR1 is SNHLY, CDR2 FYNNEI, per germline. Losses at the gene ends were 4 bases for V and 1 base for J; bases not matched to a gene: 7. CDR3 length: 16 residues. CDR3 sequence: CASSVGQGGRQETQYF. The CDR3 coding sequence is TGTGCCAGCAGTGTGGGACAGGGTGGGCGCCAAGAGACCCAGTACTTC.

The genes are TRBV28 and TRBJ2-3; the match to TRBD2 covers 9 bases. J lost 3 bases, V lost 6 bases, and 7 bases had no gene match. This CDR3 has 15 amino acids. Germline assignment: CDR1 MDHEN and CDR2 SYDVKM. CDR3 DNA sequence: TGTGCCAGCAGCGCCGGGACTAGCAGAACAGATACGCAGTATTTT. Translated: CASSAGTSRTDTQYF.

The rearrangement joins TRBV4-3 to TRBJ2-7; D is possibly TRBD1 (5 bases). This CDR3 has 16 amino acids. Germline V gene data show CDR1 as LGHNA and CDR2 as YSLEER. The V and J ends lost 4 bases and 4 bases respectively, with 20 bases between them. CDR3 amino acids: CASSPEVLLRAYEQYF. As DNA, the CDR3 is TGCGCCAGCAGCCCCGAGGTTTTACTCAGGGCGTACGAGCAGTACTTC.

This clone appeared a few times. The chain links TRBV28 to TRBJ1-1, with 8 bases aligning to TRBD1. Germline lookup yields CDR1 MDHEN and CDR2 SYDVKM. V gave up 7 bases and J gave up 9 bases; unmatched junction bases: 16. The CDR3 runs 15 residues. The CDR3 is CASIPHTFRGRKAFF. The CDR3 nucleotides read TGTGCCAGCATCCCGCATACTTTCAGGGGGCGCAAAGCTTTCTTT.

The chain has TRBV19 and TRBJ2-7; D perhaps matches TRBD1 (6 bases). V lost 5 bases and J 0 bases, leaving 11 bases between the germline ends. The CDR3 loop spans 14 amino acids. The germline gives CDR1 LNHDA, CDR2 SQIVND (reference sequence). The CDR3 sequence: CASSRTDFSYEQYF. The CDR3 region has the DNA TGTGCCAGTAGTCGGACAGACTTCTCCTACGAGCAGTACTTC.

This chain joins TRBV4-3 and TRBJ2-3; a possible D gene is TRBD2 (5 bases). Germline values: CDR1 LGHNA, CDR2 YSLEER. Trimming cost V 1 base and J 0 bases, with 14 bases left between them. The CDR3 is 17 residues long. The CDR3 DNA reads as TGCGCCAGCAGCCAAGCCAGGACTTGGCCCAGCACAGATACGCAGTATTTT. Encoded protein: CASSQARTWPSTDTQYF.

The chain recombines TRBV7-9 with TRBJ2-5, with TRBD1 as a possible D gene (6 bases). The J call is uncertain, as TRBJ2-7 better fits the DNA end. The germline CDR1 and CDR2 sequences are SEHNR and FQNEAQ (reference sequence). The CDR3 covers 14 residues. The CDR3, as DNA: TGTGCCAGCAGCGTACAGGGAAGCTTGGACGAGCAGTACTTC. Amino acids: CASSVQGSLDEQYF.

V gene TRBV7-2 combines with J gene TRBJ2-3; 7 bases are shared with TRBD2. CDR1 is SGHTA and CDR2 is FQGNSA in the germline V gene. V lost 2 bases, J lost 5 bases, and 10 bases stayed unmatched. CDR3 length: 16 amino acids. CDR3 loop: CASSLLSGPPGDTQYF. CDR3 DNA: TGTGCCAGCAGCTTACTTAGCGGGCCTCCGGGAGATACGCAGTATTTT.

J is TRBJ2-1 and V is TRBV19; D not certain. Trimming took off 3 bases at V and 1 base at J, with 16 bases between the two ends. CDR1 is LNHDA and CDR2 is SQIVND in the germline V gene (reference sequence). The CDR3 spans 17 residues. The CDR3 sequence is CASSIGGFLRSYNEQFF. The CDR3 nucleotides read TGTGCCAGTAGTATCGGTGGGTTCTTGCGGTCCTACAATGAGCAGTTCTTC.

CDR3 region: CASSGGRGNQPQHF. The CDR3, as DNA: TGTGCCAGCAGTGGGGGCAGGGGCAATCAGCCCCAGCATTTT. This rearrangement joins TRBV2 to TRBJ1-5, with D perhaps TRBD1 (5 bases). Looked up from germline, CDR1 is SNHLY and CDR2 is FYNNEI. V gave up 4 bases and J gave up 2 bases, with 9 bases separating them. The CDR3 loop spans 14 amino acids.

This rearrangement joins TRBV19 to TRBJ2-1, with D unresolved. The CDR3 contains 13 residues. Trimming took off 1 base at V and 5 bases at J, with 6 bases between the two ends. Germline V gene sequence: CDR1 LNHDA, CDR2 SQIVND (reference sequence). Here the CDR3 DNA reads TGTGCCAGTAGTATAGGGCTTGACAATGAGCAGTTCTTC. Translating gives CASSIGLDNEQFF.

V usage is TRBV27 and J usage is TRBJ2-7; D gene unclear. The CDR3 has 14 residues. The V end was cut by 1 base, the J end by 6 bases, with 13 bases between. Germline assignment: CDR1 MNHEY and CDR2 SMNVEV (reference sequence). The CDR3 coding sequence is TGTGCCAGCAGTTTATATCCAGGTATCGGCGAGCAGTACTTC. It yields the protein CASSLYPGIGEQYF.

The gene calls are TRBV7-2 and TRBJ2-3; D may be TRBD2 (6 bases). The germline gives CDR1 SGHTA, CDR2 FQGNSA. Trimming shortened V by 5 bases and J by 4 bases, and 19 bases separated the two germline ends. This CDR3 has 16 residues. The CDR3 region is CASSPRPGVHPDTQYF. CDR3 sequence (DNA): TGTGCCAGCAGCCCCCGCCCGGGGGTCCATCCAGATACGCAGTATTTT. Using reference TRBV7-2 and TRBJ2-3 for the parts outside the CDR3, the full variable domain is GAGVSQSPSNKVTEKGKDVELRCDPISGHTALYWYRQSLGQGLEFLIYFQGNSAPDKSGLPSDRFSAERTGGSVSTLTIQRTQQEDSAVYLCASSPRPGVHPDTQYFGPGTRLTVL.

V and J are TRBV18 and TRBJ2-6; 10 bases agree with TRBD1. Trimming took 2 bases from V and 2 from J; bases not matched to a gene: 6. Germline values: CDR1 KGHSH, CDR2 LQKENI. The CDR3 covers 18 residues. The CDR3, as DNA: TGTGCCAGCTCACCAGTCCCCGACAGGGGGCCTGGGGCCAACGTCCTGACTTTC. It yields the protein CASSPVPDRGPGANVLTF.

J is TRBJ1-2 and V is TRBV27; 8 nucleotides line up with TRBD1. The CDR3 runs to 14 residues. V lost 8 bases to trimming and J lost 3 bases; unmatched junction nucleotides: 8. Per the germline V gene, CDR1 is MNHEY and CDR2 is SMNVEV (reference sequence). This CDR3 is CASARQGNDYGYTF. CDR3 bases: TGTGCCAGCGCAAGACAGGGGAATGACTATGGCTACACCTTC.

The genes are TRBV2 and TRBJ2-1; D is perhaps TRBD2 (6 bases). The length of the CDR3 is 16 residues. The V and J ends lost 4 bases and 6 bases respectively, with 19 bases between them. Looked up from germline, CDR1 is SNHLY and CDR2 is FYNNEI. The CDR3 bases are TGTGCCAGCAGTGCGGACTACCCCATCAACAGCAATGAGCAGTTCTTC. It encodes CASSADYPINSNEQFF.

This clone was seen just once. The chain is built from TRBV6-6 and TRBJ2-7, with D possibly TRBD1 on 7 matching bases. The CDR3 totals 15 residues. CDR1 is MNHNY, CDR2 SVGAGI, per germline (reference sequence). Between the trimmed V and J ends, which lost 8 bases and 2 bases, there was a span of 19 bases. The chain's CDR3 is CASRSGGGRTYEQYF. As DNA, the CDR3 is TGTGCCAGCCGTTCAGGGGGAGGCAGAACCTACGAGCAGTACTTC.

The CDR3 protein is CASRYKGQDSYEQYF. CDR3 nucleotide sequence: TGTGCCAGCAGGTACAAGGGGCAGGACTCCTACGAGCAGTACTTC. The chain links TRBV6-5 to TRBJ2-7; D possibly corresponds to TRBD1 (5 bases). CDR1 and CDR2 (germline): MNHEY, SVGAGI. The CDR3 covers 15 residues. Trimming left V 6 bases short and J 0 bases short, with 15 bases between.